The next 21 T cell receptor beta chains were all read from a single sample in a study of shared clonotypes between healthy human individuals. Data came from immunoSEQ multiplex PCR; TCRdb stores just in-frame clones and leaves some out. The sample yields about 2.1 million clones, around 93% seen once. CD45RO negativity and positive selection for CCR7 defined naive CD8 cells, a population that excluded terminally differentiated effector memory CD45RA+ cells. Sequenced input: naive CD8+ T cells from PBMCs. Receptor source: a man younger than 35 in good health. Some clones in this sample may be carry-over from other donors' samples.

This chain joins TRBV7-8 and TRBJ1-2; no firm D call. CDR1 is SGHVS and CDR2 is FQNEAQ in the germline V gene. CDR3 size: 16 residues. V lost 5 bases, J lost 8 bases, and 24 bases lay in between. CDR3 sequence (DNA): TGTGCCAGCAGCGCAGACCCGGCGGACCCCAGTGGGGGCTACACCTTC. This gives the protein CASSADPADPSGGYTF.

The chain employs TRBV4-3 and TRBJ2-1; 8 nucleotides agree with TRBD2. V shed 0 bases and J 5 bases; nucleotides not matched to a gene: 6. CDR1 LGHNA and CDR2 YSLEER come from the germline V gene. The CDR3 runs 16 residues. The CDR3 reads CASSQETYGRDNEQFF. In nucleotides, the CDR3 is TGCGCCAGCAGCCAAGAGACTTACGGGAGGGACAATGAGCAGTTCTTC.

This clone was recorded only once. The chain combines TRBV7-9 with TRBJ1-2; D ambiguous. The germline gives CDR1 SEHNR, CDR2 FQNEAQ (reference sequence). The length of the CDR3 is 14 residues. Trimming left V 5 bases short and J 3 bases short, with 13 bases between. CDR3 region: CASSGGKDHYGYTF. The CDR3 bases are TGTGCCAGCAGCGGCGGTAAGGACCACTATGGCTACACCTTC.

This chain uses TRBV19 with TRBJ1-5, with D perhaps matching TRBD1 (6 bases). The V gene lost 4 bases and the J gene lost 7 bases, with 14 bases spanning the gap. The CDR3 totals 14 residues. Germline values: CDR1 LNHDA, CDR2 SQIVND (reference sequence). The CDR3 bases are TGTGCCAGTAGTACTTACAGGGATTGGCAGCCCCAGCATTTT. This gives the protein CASSTYRDWQPQHF.

On this clone itself: Different DNA sequences within this sample yield the same CDR3. The chain uses TRBV9 and TRBJ2-7; 9 bases are shared with TRBD1. Looked up from germline, CDR1 is SGDLS and CDR2 is YYNGEE. The CDR3 totals 15 residues. The J segment lost 2 bases and the V segment lost 0 bases, leaving 3 bases of the junction unmatched. In DNA form, the CDR3 reads TGTGCCAGCAGCGTAGCCGGGACAGGGACCTACGAGCAGTACTTC. It encodes CASSVAGTGTYEQYF.

Only one count was recorded for this clone. CDR3 nucleotide sequence: TGTGCCAGTAGTATGGGGACAGGGCCTTATCAGCCCCAGCATTTT. This encodes CASSMGTGPYQPQHF. The rearrangement links TRBV19 to TRBJ1-5, with 9 bases lining up with TRBD1. CDR3 size: 15 residues. The V segment lost 3 bases and the J segment 5 bases; nucleotides outside the gene matches: 5. Germline lookup yields CDR1 LNHDA and CDR2 SQIVND (reference sequence).

The chain carries TRBV7-9 and TRBJ2-1; 10 bases line up with TRBD2. Germline loops: CDR1 SEHNR, CDR2 FQNEAQ (reference sequence). The ends lost 2 bases at V and 5 bases at J; junction bases unmatched: 0. This CDR3 spans 14 amino acids. The CDR3 is CASSLLAGDNEQFF. For the CDR3, the DNA is TGTGCCAGCAGCTTACTAGCGGGGGACAATGAGCAGTTCTTC.

This chain links TRBV4-2 with TRBJ2-7, with 7 positions matching TRBD2. The V gene end was trimmed by 2 bases and the J gene end by 5 bases; junction bases not matched to a gene: 0. The CDR3 length is 12 residues. The germline V gene encodes CDR1 LGHNA and CDR2 YNFKEQ. Here the CDR3 reads CASSQRGDEQYF. CDR3 in DNA: TGTGCCAGCAGCCAACGGGGGGACGAGCAGTACTTC.

The V gene is TRBV4-1, the J gene TRBJ1-1, with D uncertain. CDR3 length: 12 residues. Looked up from germline, CDR1 is MGHRA and CDR2 is YSYEKL. Trimming pared 4 bases from V and 5 bases from J, leaving 8 bases between. In DNA, the CDR3 is TGCGCCAGCAGCCGCTCACAAACTGAAGCTTTCTTT. Its protein is CASSRSQTEAFF.

This clone was observed a single time. The chain couples TRBV7-8 to TRBJ1-1; D perhaps matches TRBD1 (5 bases). The germline V and J ends were trimmed by 10 bases and 4 bases, with 13 bases remaining between them. CDR1 SGHVS and CDR2 FQNEAQ come from the germline V gene. The CDR3 loop spans 12 amino acids. CDR3 amino acids: CAKDTPVTEAFF. In DNA form, the CDR3 reads TGTGCCAAGGACACCCCGGTCACTGAAGCTTTCTTT.

This clone is a singleton in its sample. The chain uses TRBV7-6 and TRBJ2-5, with 8 positions matching TRBD2. V lost 5 bases and J lost 2; bases outside the gene matches: 4. The CDR3 is made up of 14 amino acids. CDR1 and CDR2 from the germline V gene are SGHVS and FNYEAQ. CDR3 residues: CASSPGGRQETQYF. CDR3 coding DNA: TGTGCCAGCAGCCCGGGGGGGAGACAAGAGACCCAGTACTTC.

J is TRBJ2-3 and V is TRBV6-1; the D is unclear. This CDR3 is 19 amino acids long. Germline V CDR1 and CDR2: MNHNS, SASEGT. The V and J ends lost 5 bases and 5 bases respectively, with 29 bases between them. For the CDR3, the DNA is TGTGCCAGCAGTAAAGTGGTTTATGATGCTGACCGCTCACGAGATACGCAGTATTTT. It is translated as CASSKVVYDADRSRDTQYF.

The chain couples TRBV2 to TRBJ1-1; D perhaps matches TRBD1 (6 bases). Germline V lookup: CDR1 SNHLY, CDR2 FYNNEI. Trimming left V 8 bases short and J 4 bases short, with 20 bases between. CDR3 length equals 15 residues. CDR3: CASRYHGGLSTEAFF. CDR3 nucleotide sequence: TGTGCCAGCCGATACCACGGGGGGCTTAGCACTGAAGCTTTCTTT.

A note on this clone: This sample includes further DNA sequences coding for the same CDR3. The J gene is TRBJ2-1, the V gene TRBV6-5, with D unresolved. Deletions cut 0 bases from V and 0 bases from J, with 9 bases between. CDR1 is MNHEY, CDR2 SVGAGI, per germline. The CDR3 length is 16 residues. The CDR3 nucleotides are TGTGCCAGCAGTTACTCGCTAGGCTCCTCCTACAATGAGCAGTTCTTC. Translation gives CASSYSLGSSYNEQFF.

V gene TRBV29-1 combines with J gene TRBJ1-2; the D gene is possibly TRBD1 (5 bases). V was trimmed by 7 bases and J by 8 bases, leaving 17 bases between them. The CDR3 runs to 12 residues. Germline CDR1 reads SQVTM; CDR2 reads ANQGSEA. In DNA, the CDR3 is TGCAGCGCCCCCCATGGGGGTGGCGGCTACACCTTC. As protein: CSAPHGGGGYTF. Filled out from reference TRBV29-1 and TRBJ1-2, the complete variable domain reads SAVISQKPSRDICQRGTSLTIQCQVDSQVTMMFWYRQQPGQSLTLIATANQGSEATYESGFVIDKFPISRPNLTFSTLTVSNMSPEDSSIYLCSAPHGGGGYTFGSGTRLTVV.

The chain has TRBV6-5 and TRBJ2-5; TRBD2 agrees at 9 bases. The J call may be in error: the DNA end matches TRBJ2-7 better. The CDR3 is made up of 15 amino acids. CDR1 is MNHEY and CDR2 is SVGAGI in the germline V gene. The CDR3 nucleotides are TGTGCCAGCAGTTACCTTGCGGGAGGGTCCTACGAGCAGTACTTC. Its protein product is CASSYLAGGSYEQYF.

CDR3 protein: CASSLRRSRGDEQFF. The DNA of the CDR3 is TGTGCCAGCAGCCTTCGACGCTCCCGAGGTGATGAGCAGTTCTTC. The chain recombines TRBV14 with TRBJ2-1; D not certain. This CDR3 is 15 amino acids long. Trimming pared 4 bases from V and 8 bases from J, leaving 18 bases between. CDR1 is SGHDN and CDR2 is FVKESK in the germline V gene.

The chain carries TRBV6-5 and TRBJ2-5, with 7 bases lining up with TRBD2. The CDR3 is 13 residues long. The germline gives CDR1 MNHEY, CDR2 SVGAGI. Trimming took 5 bases from V and 6 from J; bases not matched to a gene: 6. CDR3 in amino acids: CASSRSGAKTQYF. In DNA, the CDR3 is TGTGCCAGCAGTCGAAGCGGGGCGAAGACCCAGTACTTC.

This clone occurred once. The chain carries TRBV4-1 and TRBJ1-1; TRBD1 is a possible D gene (5 bases). The length of the CDR3 is 15 residues. Germline CDR1 is MGHRA and CDR2 is YSYEKL. Trimming stripped 0 bases from V and 7 bases from J, with 15 bases between. The CDR3 nucleotides are TGCGCCAGCAGCCAAGAGCTACTGGGGGTGGGTGAAGCTTTCTTT. It yields the protein CASSQELLGVGEAFF.

This sequence joins TRBV2 and TRBJ1-5; D is perhaps TRBD1 (5 bases). This CDR3 has 16 amino acids. Germline CDR1 SNHLY, CDR2 FYNNEI. Deletions cut 5 bases from V and 4 bases from J, with 18 bases between. CDR3 residues: CASSTPGGESNQPQHF. The CDR3 DNA is TGTGCCAGCAGTACCCCGGGGGGGGAGTCAAATCAGCCCCAGCATTTT.

V and J are TRBV28 and TRBJ2-6, with D perhaps assigned TRBD1 or TRBD2 (7 bases each). Germline-derived CDR1 and CDR2 are MDHEN and SYDVKM. The CDR3 totals 18 residues. Trimming removed 2 bases from V and 0 bases from J, with 14 bases in between. The CDR3 DNA reads TGTGCCAGCAGTTTAAGGGAGGGGGCTTACTCTGGGGCCAACGTCCTGACTTTC. Its protein product is CASSLREGAYSGANVLTF. Drawing the rest from reference TRBV28 and TRBJ2-6, the complete variable domain is DVKVTQSSRYLVKRTGEKVFLECVQDMDHENMFWYRQDPGLGLRLIYFSYDVKMKEKGDIPEGYSVSREKKERFSLILESASTNQTSMYLCASSLREGAYSGANVLTFGAGSRLTVL.